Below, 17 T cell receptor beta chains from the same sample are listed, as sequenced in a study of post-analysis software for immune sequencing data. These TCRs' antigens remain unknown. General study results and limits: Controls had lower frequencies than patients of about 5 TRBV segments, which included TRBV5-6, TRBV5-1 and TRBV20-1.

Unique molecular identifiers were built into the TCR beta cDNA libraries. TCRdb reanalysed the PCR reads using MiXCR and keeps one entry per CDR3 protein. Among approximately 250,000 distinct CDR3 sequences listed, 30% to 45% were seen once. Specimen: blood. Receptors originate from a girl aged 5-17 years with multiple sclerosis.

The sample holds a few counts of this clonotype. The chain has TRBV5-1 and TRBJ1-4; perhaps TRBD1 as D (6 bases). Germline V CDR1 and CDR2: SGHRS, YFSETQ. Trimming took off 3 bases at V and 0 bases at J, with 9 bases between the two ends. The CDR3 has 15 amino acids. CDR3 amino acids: CASSSTGTTNEKLFF. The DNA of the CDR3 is TGCGCCAGCAGCTCCACAGGGACAACTAATGAAAAACTGTTTTTT.

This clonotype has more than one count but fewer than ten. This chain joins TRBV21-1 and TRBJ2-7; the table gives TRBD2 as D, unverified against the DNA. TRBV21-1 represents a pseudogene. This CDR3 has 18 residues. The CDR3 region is CASSKTGCRFLSSYEQYF. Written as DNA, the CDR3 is TGTGCCAGCAGCAAAACAGGCTGCCGCTTCCTGAGCTCCTACGAGCAGTACTTC.

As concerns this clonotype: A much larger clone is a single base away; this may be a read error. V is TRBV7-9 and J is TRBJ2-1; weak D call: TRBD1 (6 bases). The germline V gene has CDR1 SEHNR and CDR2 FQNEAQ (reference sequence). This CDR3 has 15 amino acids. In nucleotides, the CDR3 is TGTGCCAGCAGCTTAGCGGGGGCGATCTACAATGAGCAGATCTTC. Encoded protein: CASSLAGAIYNEQIF.

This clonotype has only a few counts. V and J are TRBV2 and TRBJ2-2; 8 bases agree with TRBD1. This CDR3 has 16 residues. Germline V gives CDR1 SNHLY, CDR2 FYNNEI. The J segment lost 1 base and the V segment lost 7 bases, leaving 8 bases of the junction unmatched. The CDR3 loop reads CASTQRGTGNTGELFF. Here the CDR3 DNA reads TGTGCCAGCACCCAAAGAGGGACAGGGAACACCGGGGAGCTGTTTTTT.

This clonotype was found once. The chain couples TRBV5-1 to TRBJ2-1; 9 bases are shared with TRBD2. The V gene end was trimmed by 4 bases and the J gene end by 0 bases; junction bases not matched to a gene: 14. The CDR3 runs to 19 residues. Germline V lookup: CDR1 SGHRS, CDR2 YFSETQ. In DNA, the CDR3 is TGCGCCAGCAGCACATGGGACTGGCGGGAGGGGAGCTCCTACAATGAGCAGTTCTTC. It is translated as CASSTWDWREGSSYNEQFF.

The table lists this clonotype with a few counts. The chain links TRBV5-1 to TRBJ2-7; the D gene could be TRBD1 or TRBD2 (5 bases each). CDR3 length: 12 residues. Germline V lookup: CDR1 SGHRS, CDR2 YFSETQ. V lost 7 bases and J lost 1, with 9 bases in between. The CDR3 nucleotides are TGCGCCAGCGGGGGACGGTCCTACGAGCAGTACTTC. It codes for CASGGRSYEQYF.

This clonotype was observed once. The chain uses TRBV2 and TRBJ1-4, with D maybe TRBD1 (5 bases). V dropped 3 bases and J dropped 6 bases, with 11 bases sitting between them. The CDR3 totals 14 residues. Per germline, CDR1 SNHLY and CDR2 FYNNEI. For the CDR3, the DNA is TGTGCCAGCAGTGAGATAGACAGCTATGAAAAACTGTTTTTT. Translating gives CASSEIDSYEKLFF.

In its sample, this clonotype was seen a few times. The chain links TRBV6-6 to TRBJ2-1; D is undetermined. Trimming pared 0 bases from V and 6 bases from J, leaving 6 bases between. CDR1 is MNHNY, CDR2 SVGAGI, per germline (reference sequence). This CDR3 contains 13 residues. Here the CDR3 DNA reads TGTGCCAGCAGTTACTCGGGTCGCAATGAGCAGTTCTTC. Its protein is CASSYSGRNEQFF.

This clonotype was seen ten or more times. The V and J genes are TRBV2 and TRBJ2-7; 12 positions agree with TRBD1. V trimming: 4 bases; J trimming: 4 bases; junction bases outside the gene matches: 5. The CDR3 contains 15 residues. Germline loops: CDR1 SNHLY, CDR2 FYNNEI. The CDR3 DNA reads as TGTGCCAGCAGTGCGGGACAGGGGGCGCGTTACGAGCAGTACTTC. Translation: CASSAGQGARYEQYF.

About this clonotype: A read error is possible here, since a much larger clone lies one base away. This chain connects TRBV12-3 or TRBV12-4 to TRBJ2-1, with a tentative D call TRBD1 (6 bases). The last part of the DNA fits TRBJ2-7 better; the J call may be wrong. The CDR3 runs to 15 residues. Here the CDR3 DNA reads TGTGCCAGCAGCCCAGGGACAATCTCCTACAATGAGCAGTACTTC. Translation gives CASSPGTISYNEQYF.

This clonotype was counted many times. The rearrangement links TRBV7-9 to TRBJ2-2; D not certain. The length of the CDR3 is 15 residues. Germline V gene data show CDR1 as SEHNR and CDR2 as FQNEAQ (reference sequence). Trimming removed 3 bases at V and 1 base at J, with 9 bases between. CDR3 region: CASSLEQKNTGELFF. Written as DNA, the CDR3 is TGTGCCAGCAGCTTGGAACAGAAGAACACCGGGGAGCTGTTTTTT.

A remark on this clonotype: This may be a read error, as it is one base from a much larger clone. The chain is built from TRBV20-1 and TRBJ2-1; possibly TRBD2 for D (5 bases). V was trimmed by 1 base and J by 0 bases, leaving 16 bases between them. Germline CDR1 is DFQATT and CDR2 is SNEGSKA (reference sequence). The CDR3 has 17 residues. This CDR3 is CSARGPQMGSSYNEQFF. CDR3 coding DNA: TGCAGTGCTAGAGGCCCCCAAATGGGGAGCTCCTACAATGAGCAGTTCTTC.

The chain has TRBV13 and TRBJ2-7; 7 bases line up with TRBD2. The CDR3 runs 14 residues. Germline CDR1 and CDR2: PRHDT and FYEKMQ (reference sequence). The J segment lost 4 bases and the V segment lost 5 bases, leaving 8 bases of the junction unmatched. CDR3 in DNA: TGTGCCAGCAGCCAGGAGCGGGAACGGTACGAGCAGTACTTC. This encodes CASSQERERYEQYF.

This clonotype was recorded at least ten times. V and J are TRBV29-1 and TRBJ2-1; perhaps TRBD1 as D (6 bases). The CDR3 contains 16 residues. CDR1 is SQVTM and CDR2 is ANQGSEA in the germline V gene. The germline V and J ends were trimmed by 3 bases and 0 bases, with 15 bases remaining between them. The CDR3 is CSVEPAGAGSYNEQFF. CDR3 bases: TGCAGCGTTGAGCCGGCAGGGGCGGGCTCCTACAATGAGCAGTTCTTC.

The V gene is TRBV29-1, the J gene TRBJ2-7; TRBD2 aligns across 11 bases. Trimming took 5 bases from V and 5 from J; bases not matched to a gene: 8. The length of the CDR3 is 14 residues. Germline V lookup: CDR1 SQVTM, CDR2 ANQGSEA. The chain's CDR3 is CSVTTSGVGDEQYF. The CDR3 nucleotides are TGCAGCGTTACGACTAGCGGGGTTGGTGACGAGCAGTACTTC.

The CDR3 reads CASSWAGHNEQFF. CDR3 bases: TGCGCCAGTAGTTGGGCAGGCCACAATGAGCAGTTCTTC. The chain employs TRBV5-1 and TRBJ2-1; D uncertain. Germline CDR1 and CDR2: SGHRS and YFSETQ. The CDR3 is made up of 13 amino acids. V was trimmed by 8 bases and J by 5 bases, leaving 14 bases between them.

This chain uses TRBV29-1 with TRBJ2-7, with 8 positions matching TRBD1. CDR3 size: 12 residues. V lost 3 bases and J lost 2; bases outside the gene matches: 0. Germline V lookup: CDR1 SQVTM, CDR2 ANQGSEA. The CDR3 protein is CSVEGQAYEQYF. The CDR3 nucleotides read TGCAGCGTTGAGGGACAGGCCTACGAGCAGTACTTC.